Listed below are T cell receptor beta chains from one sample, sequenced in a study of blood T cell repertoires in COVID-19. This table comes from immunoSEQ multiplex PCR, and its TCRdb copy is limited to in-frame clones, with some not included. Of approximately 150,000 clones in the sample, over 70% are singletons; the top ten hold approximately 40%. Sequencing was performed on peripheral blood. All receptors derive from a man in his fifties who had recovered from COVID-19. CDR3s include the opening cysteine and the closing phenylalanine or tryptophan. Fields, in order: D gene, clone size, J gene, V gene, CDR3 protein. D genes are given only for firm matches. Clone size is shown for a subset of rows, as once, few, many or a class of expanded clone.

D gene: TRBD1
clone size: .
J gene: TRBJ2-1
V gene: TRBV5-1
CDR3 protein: CASSLARGRGRDEQFF

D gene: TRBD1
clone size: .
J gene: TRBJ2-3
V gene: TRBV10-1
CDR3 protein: CASSEGRTGADTQYF

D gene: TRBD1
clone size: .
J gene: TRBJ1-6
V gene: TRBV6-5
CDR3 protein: CASSPGTGRSPLHF

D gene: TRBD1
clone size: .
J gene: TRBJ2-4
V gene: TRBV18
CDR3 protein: CASSPPHPGTGVGKNIQYF

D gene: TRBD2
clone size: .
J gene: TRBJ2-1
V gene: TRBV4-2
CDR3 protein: CASSPRSTRTSVRNEQFF

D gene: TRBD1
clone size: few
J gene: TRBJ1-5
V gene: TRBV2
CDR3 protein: CASRDRVKQPQHF

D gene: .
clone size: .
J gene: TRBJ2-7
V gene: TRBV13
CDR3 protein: CASSSRRFVEQYF

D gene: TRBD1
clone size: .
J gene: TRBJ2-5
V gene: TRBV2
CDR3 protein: CATPGQGETQYF

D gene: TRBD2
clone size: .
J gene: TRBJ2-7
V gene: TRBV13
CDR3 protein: CASSPRTSGDGYEQYF

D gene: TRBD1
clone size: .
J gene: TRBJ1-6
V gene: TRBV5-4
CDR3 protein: CASSPGQGNSPLHF

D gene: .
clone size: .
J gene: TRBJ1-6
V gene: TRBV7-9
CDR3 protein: CASSLVTDRNSPLHF

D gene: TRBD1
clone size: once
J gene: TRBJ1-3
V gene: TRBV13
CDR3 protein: CASRGGRTGNTIYF

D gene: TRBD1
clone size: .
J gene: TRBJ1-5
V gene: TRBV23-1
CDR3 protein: CASSLAGQDDQPQHF

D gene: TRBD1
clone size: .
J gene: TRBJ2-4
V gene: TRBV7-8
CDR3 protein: CASSPSPGQGNIQYF

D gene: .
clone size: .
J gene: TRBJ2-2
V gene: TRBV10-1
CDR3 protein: CASREQGTGELFF

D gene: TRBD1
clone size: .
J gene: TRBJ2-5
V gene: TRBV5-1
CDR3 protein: CASSLGDREETQYF

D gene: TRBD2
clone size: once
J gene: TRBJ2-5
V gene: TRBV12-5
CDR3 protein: CASGASGGRQETQYF

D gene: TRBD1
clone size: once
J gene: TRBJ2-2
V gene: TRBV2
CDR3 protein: CASSSQGANTGELFF

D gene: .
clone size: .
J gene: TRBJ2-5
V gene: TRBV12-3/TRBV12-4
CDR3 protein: CASSLTGTLGQYF

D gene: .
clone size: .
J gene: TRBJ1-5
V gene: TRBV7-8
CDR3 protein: CASSKGTGSNQPQHF

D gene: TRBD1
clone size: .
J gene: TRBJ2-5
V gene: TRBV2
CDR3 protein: CASRRDRMRQETQYF

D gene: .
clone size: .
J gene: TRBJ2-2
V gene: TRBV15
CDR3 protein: CATRGIQNTGELFF

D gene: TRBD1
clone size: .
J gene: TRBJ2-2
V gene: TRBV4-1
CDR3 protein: CASSQDSGTGAIGELFF

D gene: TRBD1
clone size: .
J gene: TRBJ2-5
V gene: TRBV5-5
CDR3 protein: CASSLQPGQGAAQYF

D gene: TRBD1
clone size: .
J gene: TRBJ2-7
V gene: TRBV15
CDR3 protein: CATSSPRDRPSYEQYF

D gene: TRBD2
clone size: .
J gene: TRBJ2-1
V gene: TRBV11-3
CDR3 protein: CASSLASGGPISNEQFF

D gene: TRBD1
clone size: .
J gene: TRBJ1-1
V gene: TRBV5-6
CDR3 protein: CASSRGQPATEAFF

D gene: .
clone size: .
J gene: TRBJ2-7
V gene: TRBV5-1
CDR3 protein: CASSLDTSSYEQYF

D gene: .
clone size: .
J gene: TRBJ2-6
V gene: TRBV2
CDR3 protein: CASSEASGANVLTF

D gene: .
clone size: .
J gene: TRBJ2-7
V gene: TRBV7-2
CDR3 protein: CASSLVGGRSSYEQYF

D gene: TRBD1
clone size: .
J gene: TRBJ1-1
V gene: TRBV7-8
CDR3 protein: CASSRDRGRTGNTEAFF

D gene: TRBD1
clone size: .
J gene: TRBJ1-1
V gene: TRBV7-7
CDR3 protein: CASSPTGIETEAFF

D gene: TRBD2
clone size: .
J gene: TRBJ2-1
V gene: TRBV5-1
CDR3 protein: CASSLALAGVYNEQFF

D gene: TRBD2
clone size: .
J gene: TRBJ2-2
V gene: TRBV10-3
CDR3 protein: CAIKASGEAPSTGELFF

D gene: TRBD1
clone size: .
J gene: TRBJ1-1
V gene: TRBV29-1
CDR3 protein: CSVVGQGVGTEAFF

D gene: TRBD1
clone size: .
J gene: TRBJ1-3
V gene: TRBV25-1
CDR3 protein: CASLDRGSGNTIYF

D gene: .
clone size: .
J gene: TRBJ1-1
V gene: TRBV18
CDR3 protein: CASSQNGETEAFF

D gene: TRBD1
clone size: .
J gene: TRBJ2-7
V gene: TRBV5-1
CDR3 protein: CASSPGTGGTTGEQYF

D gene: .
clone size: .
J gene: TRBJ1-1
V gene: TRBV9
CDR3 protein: CASSIDSGSTEAFF

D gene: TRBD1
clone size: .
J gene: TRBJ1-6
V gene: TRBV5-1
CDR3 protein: CASSSNIVDRGANSPLHF

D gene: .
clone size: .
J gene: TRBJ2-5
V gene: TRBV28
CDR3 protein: CASSAEETQYF